This T cell receptor (beta chain) originates from a study of T cells expressing NK-cell markers. TCRdb reprocessed the 5' RACE reads and reports one entry per CDR3 protein, with no DNA. This sample's table reports roughly 150,000 distinct CDR3 sequences. The TCR sequence derives from a woman between 18 and 75 years old in good health. Specimen: blood T cells: a sorted CD56 or NKG2C T cell subset, CD4+ or CD8+ T cells, or bulk PBMC T cells (not recorded which).

CDR3 protein: CASSPNQGGGYTF. The J gene is TRBJ1-2, the V gene TRBV12-3 or TRBV12-4; TCRdb picks TRBD1, but there is no DNA to check that call. The CDR3 has 13 residues.